This TCR beta chain was recovered during a study of follicular helper T cells after annual influenza vaccination (dated by TCRdb to the late 2010s). For context, the study as a whole: Blood was drawn on days 0, 7 and 28 after each seasonal influenza vaccination. The 2013-2014 samples were cryopreserved, while the 2015 samples were processed right after collection. Some subjects were followed across successive annual vaccinations spanning the 2013-2014, 2014-2015 and 2015-2016 seasons to study recall of cTfh clones. Six subjects had multi-year samples: four covered two vaccination seasons and two covered three seasons. One week after vaccination, a second recruited cohort of 12 to 13 subjects (Table S1) displayed a similar ICOS+CD38+ cTfh response. On the study overall, not on this receptor specifically: Productive TCRB sequences were recovered from only about 9-23% of analyzed cells, so rare clonotypes could not be sampled. ICOS+CD38+ cTfh clonality correlated with the frequency of that population, and its change correlated with the change in circulating plasmablast frequency. Day 7 ICOS+CD38+ clones were most often found later in ICOS-CD38- cTfh, suggesting that subset may serve as a memory reservoir. Successive annual vaccinations recalled a recurring oligoclonal ICOS+CD38+ cTfh response that included tetramer and AIM influenza-specific clonotypes.

The protocol used for the library was the immunoSEQ multiplex PCR assay. Adaptive Biotechnologies handled the TCRB amplification, library preparation, sequencing and preliminary bioinformatics at Survey level resolution. For TCRB sequencing, genomic DNA from the sorted cTfh populations was amplified by multiplex PCR. For the original study's pipeline: Clonality was calculated in R as 1 minus normalized Shannon entropy, and the Gini index was computed with the R package ineq. Overlap score was defined as the summed counts of shared sequences divided by the total counts of all sequences in both compared samples. Significance of shared clonotypes was assessed by Fisher's exact test, with a theoretical repertoire of 10^7 TCRB sequences assumed. Entries here come from immuneACCESS through TCRdb and include only in-frame sequences with V and J called. Some clones fail to appear in such tables; in the studies checked, an unresolved V gene covers under half of the shortfall, and the cause of the remainder is unknown. The D gene and trimming were derived from the DNA, and the V and J assignments and clone size from that table. Recorded for this sample are 3,500 to 5,500 clones; 70% to 85% of them occurred a single time. The ten largest account for roughly 2.2% of the sample.

As concerns this clone: No cognate antigen has been identified for it. One base away there is no much larger clone; base qualities are not given.

The germline ends are 8 bases apart after V is trimmed by 2 bases and J by 3 bases. CDR3 length: 14 amino acids, cysteine to phenylalanine. Just the 42-base CDR3 DNA is kept, in frame starting at base 1. The germline V gene supplies CDR1 SGHTA and CDR2 FQGNSA. Sample time point, as interpreted from the label and publication: 2015-2016 season, pre-vaccination. Adults received seasonal inactivated influenza vaccine (Fluvarix), and TCRB sequencing tracked sorted blood CD4 subsets before and after vaccination. To be eligible, subjects had to be community-dwelling and could not have received an influenza vaccine during the previous 6 months. Exclusions included influenza vaccine contraindications, substance abuse, HIV/AIDS, active malignancy, immunomodulatory medication and active illness such as respiratory infection. At each time point, roughly 35 to 110 mL of blood was collected. Circulating Tfh were defined as non-naive CD4+CXCR5+PD-1+ cells, and these cells were sorted into ICOS+CD38+ and ICOS-CD38- fractions. Ficoll-Paque PLUS or SepMate separation was used to isolate PBMC. Before DNA was extracted, the cell subsets were sorted from PBMC using a BD FACS Aria.

This TCR came from an adult who received the influenza vaccine. Specimen: CXCR5+ CD38- circulating T follicular helper cells from blood, collected on the day of influenza vaccination. Interpreted using the paper, the cell subset or site label stands for: circulating Tfh, non-naive CD4+CXCR5+PD-1+ (ICOS+CD38+ or ICOS-CD38-). This receptor chain uses TRBV7-2 and TRBJ1-5; the D gene remains uncertain. The DNA sequence is as follows: TGTGCCAGCAGCTTAAATCGAAACAATCAGCCCCAGCATTTT. This codes for CASSLNRNNQPQHF. Beyond the CDR3, the reference TRBV7-2 and TRBJ1-5 genes provide the residues; the full variable domain reads: GAGVSQSPSNKVTEKGKDVELRCDPISGHTALYWYRQSLGQGLEFLIYFQGNSAPDKSGLPSDRFSAERTGGSVSTLTIQRTQQEDSAVYLCASSLNRNNQPQHFGDGTRLSIL.